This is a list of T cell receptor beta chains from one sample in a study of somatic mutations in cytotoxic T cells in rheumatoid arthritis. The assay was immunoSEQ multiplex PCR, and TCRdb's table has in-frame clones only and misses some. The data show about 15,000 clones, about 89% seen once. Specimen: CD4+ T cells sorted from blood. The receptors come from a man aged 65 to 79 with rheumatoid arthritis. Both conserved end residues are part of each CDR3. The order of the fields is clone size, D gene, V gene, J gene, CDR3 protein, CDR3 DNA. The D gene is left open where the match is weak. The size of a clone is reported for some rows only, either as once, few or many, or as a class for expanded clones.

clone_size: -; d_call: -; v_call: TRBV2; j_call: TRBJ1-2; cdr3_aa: CASSDRVYGYTF; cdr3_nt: TGTGCCAGCAGTGACAGGGTCTATGGCTACACCTTC
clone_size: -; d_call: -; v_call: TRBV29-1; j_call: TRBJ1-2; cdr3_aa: CSVEVQGSYGYTF; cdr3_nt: TGCAGCGTTGAAGTACAGGGATCCTATGGCTACACCTTC
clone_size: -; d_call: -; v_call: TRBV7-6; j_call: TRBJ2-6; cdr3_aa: CASSPLGSSGANVLTF; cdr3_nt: TGTGCCAGCAGCCCCTTGGGGAGCTCTGGGGCCAACGTCCTGACTTTC
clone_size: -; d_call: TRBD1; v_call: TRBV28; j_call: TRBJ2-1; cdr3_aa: CASSSSLGQGATAGVEQFF; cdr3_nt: TGTGCCAGCAGTTCCTCCCTTGGACAGGGGGCTACAGCGGGGGTTGAGCAGTTCTTC
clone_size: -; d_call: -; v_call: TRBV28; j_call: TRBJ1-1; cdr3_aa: CARQGGDTEAFF; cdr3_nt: TGTGCCAGACAGGGTGGGGACACTGAAGCTTTCTTT
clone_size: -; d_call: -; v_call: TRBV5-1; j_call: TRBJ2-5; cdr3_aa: CASSRASSETQYF; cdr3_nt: TGCGCCAGCAGTCGAGCCTCCTCGGAGACCCAGTACTTC
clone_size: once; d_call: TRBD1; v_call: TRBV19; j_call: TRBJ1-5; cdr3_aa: CASTGTGGNQPQHF; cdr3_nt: TGTGCCAGTACCGGGACAGGGGGCAATCAGCCCCAGCATTTT
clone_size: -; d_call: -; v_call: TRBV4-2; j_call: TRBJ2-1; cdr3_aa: CASSHAKGTSSHEQFF; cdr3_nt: TGTGCCAGCAGCCACGCGAAAGGGACAAGCTCCCATGAGCAGTTCTTC
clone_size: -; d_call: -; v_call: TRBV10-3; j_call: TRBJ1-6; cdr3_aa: CAITGQTNSPLHF; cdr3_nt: TGTGCCATCACCGGACAGACAAATTCACCCCTCCACTTT
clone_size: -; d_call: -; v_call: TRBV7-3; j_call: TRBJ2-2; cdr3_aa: CASSSGYTGELFF; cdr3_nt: TGTGCCAGCAGCTCAGGGTACACCGGGGAGCTGTTTTTT
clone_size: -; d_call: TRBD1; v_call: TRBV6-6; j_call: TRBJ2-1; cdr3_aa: CASSYGQGMYNEQFF; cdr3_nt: TGTGCCAGCAGTTATGGACAGGGAATGTACAATGAGCAGTTCTTC
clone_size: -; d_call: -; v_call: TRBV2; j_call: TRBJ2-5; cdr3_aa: CASSPFIRETQYF; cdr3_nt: TGTGCCAGCAGTCCCTTCATTCGGGAGACCCAGTACTTC
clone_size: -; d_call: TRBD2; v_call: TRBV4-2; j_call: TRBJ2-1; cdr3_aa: CASSRTSGPGDEQFF; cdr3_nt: TGTGCCAGCAGCCGGACTAGCGGCCCTGGGGATGAGCAGTTCTTC
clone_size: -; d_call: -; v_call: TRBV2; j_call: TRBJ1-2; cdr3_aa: CASRFYRVDGYTF; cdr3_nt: TGTGCCAGCAGGTTCTACAGGGTCGATGGCTACACCTTC
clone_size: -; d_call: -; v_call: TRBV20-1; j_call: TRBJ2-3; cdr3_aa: CSARRADTQYF; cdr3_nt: TGCAGTGCTAGACGGGCAGATACGCAGTATTTT
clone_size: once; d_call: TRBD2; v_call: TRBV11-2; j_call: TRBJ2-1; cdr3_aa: CASSNTPGLAGGRNEQFF; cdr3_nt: TGTGCCAGCAGCAATACTCCGGGACTAGCGGGAGGTCGGAATGAGCAGTTCTTC
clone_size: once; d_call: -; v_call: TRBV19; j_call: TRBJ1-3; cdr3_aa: CASSEQSSGNTIYF; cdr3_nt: TGTGCCAGTAGTGAACAGAGCTCTGGAAACACCATATATTTT
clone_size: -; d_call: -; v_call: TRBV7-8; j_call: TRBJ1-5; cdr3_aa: CASSTQGEQPQHF; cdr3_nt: TGTGCCAGCAGCACGCAAGGGGAACAGCCCCAGCATTTT
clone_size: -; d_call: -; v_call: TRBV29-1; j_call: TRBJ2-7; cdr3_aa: CSVGQGGMTYEQYF; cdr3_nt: TGCAGCGTTGGTCAGGGGGGAATGACCTACGAGCAGTACTTC
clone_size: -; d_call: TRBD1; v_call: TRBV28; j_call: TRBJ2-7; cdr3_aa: CASTPGDRGNYEQYF; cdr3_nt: TGTGCCAGCACCCCAGGGGACAGGGGTAATTACGAGCAGTACTTC